The 26 T cell receptor beta chains reported below all come from one sample, sequenced in a study of CD8+ T cells in alopecia areata. cDNA prepared by RNA extraction and subsequent reverse transcription served as the template for sequencing. Produced via immunoSEQ multiplex PCR; TCRdb's table is partial and in-frame only. The repertoire includes some 200,000 clones, more than 55% of them detected once, and roughly 5% sits in the top ten. Sequenced sample: CD8+ T cells sorted from blood. The origin of the receptors is a human donor in good health.

This rearrangement joins TRBV6-5 to TRBJ2-7; D could derive from TRBD1 or TRBD2 (5 bases each). The V gene's germline CDR1 is MNHEY and CDR2 SVGAGI. Trimming left V 5 bases short and J 6 bases short, with 14 bases between. This CDR3 spans 13 amino acids. The CDR3 loop is CASSAPGTIEQYF. For the CDR3, the DNA is TGTGCCAGCAGTGCTCCCGGGACCATCGAGCAGTACTTC.

The rearrangement uses TRBV29-1 and TRBJ1-1; TRBD1 is a possible D gene (5 bases). CDR3 length equals 14 residues. In germline, CDR1 is SQVTM, CDR2 ANQGSEA. V shed 8 bases and J shed 7 bases, with 23 bases lying between them. As DNA, the CDR3 is TGCAGCTCGTCGGGGGGAGCCGAAGACGGTGAAGCTTTCTTT. Its protein product is CSSSGGAEDGEAFF.

The chain couples TRBV30 to TRBJ2-7; 7 bases agree with TRBD1. The germline gives CDR1 GTSNPN, CDR2 SVGIG (reference sequence). J was trimmed by 2 bases and V by 0 bases; bases with no gene match: 7. This CDR3 region has 15 residues. This CDR3 is CAWSVQGRGTYEQYF. The CDR3 coding sequence is TGTGCCTGGAGTGTACAAGGCAGGGGGACCTACGAGCAGTACTTC. The full variable domain, in which reference TRBV30 and TRBJ2-7 provide the parts outside the CDR3, is SQTIHQWPATLVQPVGSPLSLECTVEGTSNPNLYWYRQAAGRGLQLLFYSVGIGQISSEVPQNLSASRPQDRQFILSSKKLLLSDSGFYLCAWSVQGRGTYEQYFGPGTRLTVT.

The gene calls are TRBV19 and TRBJ2-7; D remains ambiguous. Looked up from germline, CDR1 is LNHDA and CDR2 is SQIVND (reference sequence). The CDR3 length is 12 residues. V lost 5 bases and J lost 2, with 7 bases in between. This CDR3 reads CASSLHPYEQYF. CDR3 DNA: TGTGCCAGTAGTCTCCACCCCTACGAGCAGTACTTC.

V is TRBV4-1 and J is TRBJ1-2, with D uncertain. The V end was cut by 1 base, the J end by 2 bases, with 8 bases between. The germline V gene encodes CDR1 MGHRA and CDR2 YSYEKL. This CDR3 contains 14 residues. The CDR3 is CASSQAQRNYGYTF. The CDR3 DNA is TGCGCCAGCAGCCAAGCACAGAGGAACTATGGCTACACCTTC.

This chain connects TRBV30 to TRBJ1-2; D is unclear. Looked up from germline, CDR1 is GTSNPN and CDR2 is SVGIG (reference sequence). V lost 1 base and J lost 6, with 18 bases in between. CDR3 length equals 15 residues. The chain's CDR3 is CAWSEGGNEVDGYTF. CDR3 bases: TGTGCCTGGAGTGAGGGAGGGAATGAGGTTGATGGCTACACCTTC.

The chain couples TRBV29-1 to TRBJ1-1; 7 positions match TRBD1. Germline trimming cut 6 bases from V and 4 bases from J; bases unmatched to any gene: 2. The CDR3 covers 11 residues. Looked up from germline, CDR1 is SQVTM and CDR2 is ANQGSEA. The chain's CDR3 is CSVRQGTEAFF. In nucleotides, the CDR3 is TGCAGCGTGCGACAGGGCACTGAAGCTTTCTTT.

This rearrangement joins TRBV7-6 to TRBJ2-7; 7 nucleotides align to TRBD2. This CDR3 contains 14 residues. The J segment lost 5 bases and the V segment lost 0 bases, leaving 4 bases of the junction unmatched. From germline, CDR1 is SGHVS and CDR2 FNYEAQ. The CDR3 region has the DNA TGTGCCAGCAGCTTAGCGGGAGGGGCGGACGAGCAGTACTTC. The encoded protein is CASSLAGGADEQYF.

This clone was detected once. V gene TRBV7-8 combines with J gene TRBJ2-5, with TRBD2 matching over 12 bases. The last part of the DNA fits TRBJ2-7 better; the J call may be wrong. This CDR3 has 14 residues. The germline gives CDR1 SGHVS, CDR2 FQNEAQ. CDR3 nucleotides: TGTGCCAGCAGCTCTAGCGGGGGGGCCTACGAGCAGTACTTC. This codes for CASSSSGGAYEQYF.

V is TRBV27 and J is TRBJ2-4, with a tentative D call TRBD1 (6 bases). V was shortened by 8 bases and J by 6 bases, with 14 bases between the two germline ends. The germline gives CDR1 MNHEY, CDR2 SMNVEV (reference sequence). This CDR3 comprises 13 residues. CDR3 protein: CASLGGRANIQYF. Written as DNA, the CDR3 is TGTGCCAGCCTTGGGGGCAGGGCAAACATTCAGTACTTC.

This sequence joins TRBV5-6 and TRBJ1-6; D is ambiguous. The CDR3 contains 13 residues. Germline CDR1 is SGHDT and CDR2 is YYEEEE. V lost 5 bases and J 7 bases, leaving 10 bases between the germline ends. CDR3: CASSLGGNSPLHF. CDR3 bases: TGTGCCAGCAGTTTAGGTGGGAATTCACCCCTCCACTTT.

This clone was picked up a small number of times. The chain employs TRBV6-5 and TRBJ1-3, with a weak D call TRBD1 (5 bases). V gave up 4 bases and J gave up 1 base, with 14 bases separating them. Germline lookup yields CDR1 MNHEY and CDR2 SVGAGI. This CDR3 region has 16 residues. The chain's CDR3 is CASSSLGPGSGNTIYF. The CDR3 DNA reads as TGTGCCAGCAGTTCCCTGGGCCCAGGGTCTGGAAACACCATATATTTT.

The gene calls are TRBV29-1 and TRBJ2-7; weak D call: TRBD1 (7 bases). Deletions cut 4 bases from V and 5 bases from J, with 18 bases between. There are 14 residues in the CDR3. Germline V gene lookup returns CDR1 SQVTM and CDR2 ANQGSEA. The CDR3 reads CSVAPGGQGNEQYF. DNA for the CDR3: TGCAGCGTTGCCCCAGGGGGGCAGGGCAACGAGCAGTACTTC.

This clone was observed a few times. The rearrangement links TRBV7-9 to TRBJ2-7; D gene ambiguous. The germline V gene encodes CDR1 SEHNR and CDR2 FQNEAQ (reference sequence). This CDR3 has 13 residues. V lost 5 bases to trimming and J lost 3 bases, with 11 bases between them. In DNA, the CDR3 is TGTGCCAGCAGCCCGCCTACCCACTACGAGCAGTACTTC. Its protein is CASSPPTHYEQYF.

This clone was picked up many times. The chain recombines TRBV6-1 with TRBJ2-3; D gene uncertain. Between the trimmed V and J ends, which lost 2 bases and 3 bases, there was a span of 6 bases. The CDR3 is made up of 13 amino acids. CDR1 and CDR2 from the germline V gene are MNHNS and SASEGT. DNA of the CDR3: TGTGCCAGCAGTGAAATGGAAACAGATACGCAGTATTTT. It is translated as CASSEMETDTQYF.

This clone was observed a few times. The chain employs TRBV5-6 and TRBJ1-2, with D possibly TRBD1 on 5 matching bases. Trimming cost V 4 bases and J 4 bases, with 20 bases left between them. Germline CDR1 is SGHDT and CDR2 is YYEEEE. This CDR3 spans 16 amino acids. CDR3 residues: CASSALWGDGAYGYTF. CDR3 sequence (DNA): TGTGCCAGCAGCGCTCTATGGGGCGACGGAGCCTATGGCTACACCTTC.

This clone was seen a handful of times. The chain combines TRBV19 with TRBJ1-1; 8 positions agree with TRBD1. The CDR3 covers 15 residues. V dropped 3 bases and J dropped 3; count of bases not matched to a gene: 6. From germline, CDR1 is LNHDA and CDR2 SQIVND (reference sequence). The CDR3 spells CASSIGQGSYTEAFF. The CDR3 DNA sequence: TGTGCCAGTAGTATCGGACAGGGTTCGTACACTGAAGCTTTCTTT.

The chain is built from TRBV4-2 and TRBJ1-2; 7 bases are a match to TRBD1. Per germline, CDR1 LGHNA and CDR2 YNFKEQ. The J segment lost 6 bases and the V segment lost 6 bases, leaving 7 bases of the junction unmatched. CDR3 length: 13 amino acids. CDR3 sequence: CASSPTGIDGYTF. CDR3 coding DNA: TGTGCCAGCAGTCCGACAGGGATTGATGGCTACACCTTC.

The gene calls are TRBV25-1 and TRBJ2-7; D perhaps matches TRBD2 (7 bases). Between the trimmed V and J ends, which lost 8 bases and 6 bases, there was a span of 14 bases. The CDR3 spans 12 residues. Per germline, CDR1 MGHDK and CDR2 SYGVNS. CDR3 sequence (DNA): TGTGCCAGCGTACGGGGGGCAGGCGAGCAGTACTTC. This gives the protein CASVRGAGEQYF.

The rearrangement uses TRBV6-6 and TRBJ2-3; D unresolved. Trimming took off 4 bases at V and 0 bases at J, with 8 bases between the two ends. Germline CDR1 is MNHNY and CDR2 is SVGAGI (reference sequence). This CDR3 contains 14 residues. CDR3 protein: CASSFPQSTDTQYF. CDR3 bases: TGTGCCAGCAGTTTCCCACAAAGCACAGATACGCAGTATTTT.

The chain recombines TRBV6-6 with TRBJ2-7; D ambiguous. Deletions cut 0 bases from V and 3 bases from J, with 9 bases between. Germline values: CDR1 MNHNY, CDR2 SVGAGI (reference sequence). There are 14 residues in the CDR3. The CDR3 nucleotides read TGTGCCAGCAGTTACTCGGGCAGGTTCTACGAGCAGTACTTC. Encoded protein: CASSYSGRFYEQYF.

Concerning this clone itself: Other DNA sequences in this sample translate to the same CDR3. The rearrangement links TRBV7-9 to TRBJ1-1; no reliable D call. V lost 3 bases and J 5 bases, leaving 4 bases between the germline ends. This CDR3 comprises 11 residues. Germline CDR1 is SEHNR and CDR2 is FQNEAQ (reference sequence). CDR3 in amino acids: CASSFGTEAFF. The CDR3 nucleotides are TGTGCCAGCAGCTTCGGTACTGAAGCTTTCTTT.

This clone was seen a few times. This chain joins TRBV29-1 and TRBJ2-3, with a possible D match to TRBD2 (7 bases). From germline, CDR1 is SQVTM and CDR2 ANQGSEA. V was pared by 8 bases and J by 1 base, with 16 bases between. This CDR3 has 14 residues. For the CDR3, the DNA is TGCAGCCCCCGGGGAGGGGGGGGCACAGATACGCAGTATTTT. Residues: CSPRGGGGTDTQYF.

The V gene is TRBV29-1, the J gene TRBJ2-7; the D gene is possibly TRBD2 (5 bases). The germline gives CDR1 SQVTM, CDR2 ANQGSEA. The CDR3 is 11 amino acids. The V end lost 1 base, the J end lost 6 bases, and 7 bases lay between the germline ends. This CDR3 is CSVEAGSEQYF. The CDR3 region has the DNA TGCAGCGTTGAAGCGGGATCCGAGCAGTACTTC.

This clone was picked up a small number of times. This chain connects TRBV10-3 to TRBJ2-1, with 9 bases that match TRBD1. The CDR3 is 15 amino acids. Per the germline V gene, CDR1 is ENHRY and CDR2 is SYGVKD. Losses at the gene ends were 2 bases for V and 6 bases for J; bases not matched to a gene: 5. The CDR3 loop reads CAISEEQGAFNEQFF. In DNA, the CDR3 is TGTGCCATCAGTGAGGAACAGGGGGCATTCAATGAGCAGTTCTTC.

This CDR3 is CASSQGGFGNIQYF. CDR3 in DNA: TGCGCCAGCAGCCAAGGGGGGTTCGGGAACATTCAGTACTTC. The chain uses TRBV4-1 and TRBJ2-4; possibly TRBD1 or TRBD2 for D (5 bases each). The CDR3 has 14 residues. Per germline, CDR1 MGHRA and CDR2 YSYEKL. The ends were cut back, 1 base at V and 7 bases at J, with 11 bases in the middle.